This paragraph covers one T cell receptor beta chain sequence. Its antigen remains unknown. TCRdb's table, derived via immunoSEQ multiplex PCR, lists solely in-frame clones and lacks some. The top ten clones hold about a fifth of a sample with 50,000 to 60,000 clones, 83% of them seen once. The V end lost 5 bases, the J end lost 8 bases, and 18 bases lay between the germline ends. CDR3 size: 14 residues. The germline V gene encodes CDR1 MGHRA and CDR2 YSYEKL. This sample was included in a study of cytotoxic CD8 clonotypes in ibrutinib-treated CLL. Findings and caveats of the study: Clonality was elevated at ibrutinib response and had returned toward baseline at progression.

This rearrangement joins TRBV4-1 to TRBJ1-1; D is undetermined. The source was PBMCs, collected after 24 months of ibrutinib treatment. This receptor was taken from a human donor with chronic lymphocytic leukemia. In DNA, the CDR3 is TGCGCCAGCAGCTCACCAACCTTTAGAACAGAAGCTTTCTTT. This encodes CASSSPTFRTEAFF.